A single T cell receptor beta chain is shown here with its context. The data belong to a study of blood T cells in healthy people across ages. Per sample, a minimum of 6.5 million PBMCs were isolated. Germline CDR1 and CDR2: MNHEY and SVGEGT. The V gene end was trimmed by 6 bases and the J gene end by 9 bases; junction bases not matched to a gene: 15. There are 16 residues in the CDR3. Together with a sample-barcoded 5' primer, a J-beta primer mix was included in a second PCR lasting about 7 to 11 cycles. Template switching added a 12-random-nucleotide identifier to every cDNA molecule. TCRdb analysed the 5' RACE reads with MiXCR anew, one entry per CDR3 protein. The sample has 1.5 million to 2 million distinct CDR3 sequences, around half seen once.

The origin of this receptor is a woman aged 40 to 49 in good health. What was sequenced was blood. This chain joins TRBV6-2 or TRBV6-3 and TRBJ2-1; 9 nucleotides line up with TRBD2. The CDR3 bases are TGTGCCAGCAGGCAGCCTAGCGGGGTAATGGCGGGTGAGCAGTTCTTC. Its protein is CASRQPSGVMAGEQFF.